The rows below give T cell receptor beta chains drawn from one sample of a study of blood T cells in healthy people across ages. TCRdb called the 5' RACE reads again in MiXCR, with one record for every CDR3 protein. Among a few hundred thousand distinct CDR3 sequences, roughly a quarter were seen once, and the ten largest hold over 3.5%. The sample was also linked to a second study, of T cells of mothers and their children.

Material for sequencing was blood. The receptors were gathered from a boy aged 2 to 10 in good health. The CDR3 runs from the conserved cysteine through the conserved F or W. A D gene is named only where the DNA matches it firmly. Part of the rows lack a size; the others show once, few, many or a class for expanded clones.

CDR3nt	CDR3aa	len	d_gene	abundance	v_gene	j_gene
TGTGCCAGCAGTTGGGGCCCTCTCAATGGCTACACCTTC	CASSWGPLNGYTF	13	NA	NA	TRBV6-5	TRBJ1-2
TGTGCCAGCTCACCTACGATGGCCGGGACGGAGACCCAGTACTTC	CASSPTMAGTETQYF	15	NA	NA	TRBV18	TRBJ2-5
TGTGCCAGCAGCACTAGGCTGAACACTGAAGCTTTCTTT	CASSTRLNTEAFF	13	NA	few	TRBV6-1	TRBJ1-1
TGTGCCAGCAGTCCGCGGGCGGTTACCGGGGAGCTGTTTTTT	CASSPRAVTGELFF	14	NA	once	TRBV12-3/TRBV12-4	TRBJ2-2
TGTGCCAGCAGCCACAGACAGTCAGACACTGAAGCTTTCTTT	CASSHRQSDTEAFF	14	NA	few	TRBV3-1	TRBJ1-1
TGCGCCAGCAGGCCGACAGGGTACTACGAGCAGTACTTC	CASRPTGYYEQYF	13	TRBD1	NA	TRBV10-2	TRBJ2-7
TGCGCCAGCAGCTTGGATGTCAGGACCGGGGAGCTGGTTTTT	CASSLDVRTGELVF	14	NA	NA	TRBV5-1	TRBJ2-2
TGTGCCAGCGGCGAGGCCCCACAGGGGGCCGCCGGACGGAGCACTGAAGCTTTCTTT	CASGEAPQGAAGRSTEAFF	19	TRBD1	NA	TRBV2	TRBJ1-1
TGTGCCAGCAGGGCTAGCGGGGGCCAAAACACCGGGGAGCTGTTTTTT	CASRASGGQNTGELFF	16	TRBD2	few	TRBV6-6	TRBJ2-2
TGTGCCTCTACGGGACAGGGTTACAATGAGCAGTTCTTC	CASTGQGYNEQFF	13	TRBD1	NA	TRBV30	TRBJ2-1
TGTGCCAGCAGACCGAGCGGGGATCGGGGGGTCTACGAGCAGTACTTC	CASRPSGDRGVYEQYF	16	TRBD2	few	TRBV7-2	TRBJ2-7
TGTGCCAGCAGCCAAGGGGTTGGCTCGGGGACCCAGTACTTC	CASSQGVGSGTQYF	14	NA	NA	TRBV3-1	TRBJ2-5
TGTGCCAGCAGTTTCGGGCCTAGCGGGGGGGCGTCCGGGGAGCTGTTTTTT	CASSFGPSGGASGELFF	17	TRBD2	NA	TRBV12-3/TRBV12-4	TRBJ2-2
TGCGCCAGCAGTGAGCACGCCTTCCAGATACAGTACTTC	CASSEHAFQIQYF	13	NA	NA	TRBV10-1	TRBJ2-7
TGCGCCAGCAGCCAGGGCCCCCAGGGAGATGAAAAACTGTTTTTT	CASSQGPQGDEKLFF	15	NA	NA	TRBV5-1	TRBJ1-4
TGTGCCAGCAGCCAAGATCACGGGGGCCGATACGATGAGCAGTTCTTC	CASSQDHGGRYDEQFF	16	NA	NA	TRBV3-1	TRBJ2-1
TGTGCCAGCAGCTTACAGACAGGGGGGTACTACAATGAGCAGTTCTTC	CASSLQTGGYYNEQFF	16	TRBD1	few	TRBV11-2	TRBJ2-1